One and the same sample provided the 18 T cell receptor beta chains below, sequenced in a study of T cells in localized non-small cell lung cancer (dated by TCRdb to about 2020). Receptor libraries were prepared by the immunoSEQ multiplex PCR assay. TCRdb's version of the immuneACCESS table is confined to in-frame rearrangements and falls short of the full clone set. An unresolved V gene accounts for under half of the shortfall where checked; the remainder is of unknown origin. This sample lists fewer than 3,500 clones; over 25% were detected once. Together, the top ten hold 12% of the sample. The sample here was lung tumor tissue, taken before any cancer treatment. Receptors originate from a woman aged 35 to 75 with stage I lung adenocarcinoma.

By share, this clone ranks as medium-sized. The rearrangement joins TRBV6-8 to TRBJ1-2; D ambiguous. V lost 5 bases, J lost 1 base, and 23 bases lay in between. Germline CDR1 MNHGY, CDR2 SAAAGT. The CDR3 runs to 18 residues. The CDR3 DNA reads TGTGCCAGCAGTCTTCCCGGCGGCTACCGCTTTTTTAACTATGGCTACACCTTC. This sequence encodes CASSLPGGYRFFNYGYTF.

The chain carries TRBV29-1 and TRBJ1-1; TRBD1 matches 7 bases. Germline V gives CDR1 SQVTM, CDR2 ANQGSEA. Losses at the gene ends were 5 bases for V and 2 bases for J; bases not matched to a gene: 8. The CDR3 is made up of 14 amino acids. The DNA for the CDR3 is TGCAGCGTTCGCAGGGGGGGGACTAACACTGAAGCTTTCTTT. This codes for CSVRRGGTNTEAFF.

V gene TRBV30 combines with J gene TRBJ2-7; 9 positions agree with TRBD1. The CDR3 loop spans 16 amino acids. The germline V gene has CDR1 GTSNPN and CDR2 SVGIG (reference sequence). The trim removed 0 bases at V and 3 bases at J, leaving 9 bases unmatched. The CDR3 nucleotides are TGTGCCTGGAGTGTACGGGACAGGGTACTTCTCTACGAGCAGTACTTC. Translation gives CAWSVRDRVLLYEQYF.

This clone has more than one count but fewer than ten. The gene calls are TRBV4-1 and TRBJ2-1; 12 bases fit TRBD2. This CDR3 spans 16 amino acids. After removal of 1 base from V and 10 bases from J, the junction contained 8 bases not matched to a gene. Germline assignment: CDR1 MGHRA and CDR2 YSYEKL. DNA of the CDR3: TGCGCCAGCAGCCAAGGGCTAGCGGGAGGGATGGAGGAGCAGTTCTTC. It encodes CASSQGLAGGMEEQFF.

This rearrangement joins TRBV28 to TRBJ2-1, with 13 nucleotides matching TRBD2. The CDR3 loop spans 16 amino acids. Trimming removed 5 bases from V and 9 bases from J; junction bases left unmatched: 10. Per the germline V gene, CDR1 is MDHEN and CDR2 is SYDVKM. The CDR3: CASSPQGLAGEGEQFF. As DNA, the CDR3 is TGTGCCAGCAGTCCCCAAGGACTAGCGGGAGAAGGTGAGCAGTTCTTC.

The chain employs TRBV12-5 and TRBJ2-7; D is unclear. V gave up 3 bases and J gave up 4 bases, with 7 bases separating them. Germline V CDR1 and CDR2: LGHNT, FRNRAP. The CDR3 extends over 12 amino acids. The CDR3 is CASGFSAYEQYF. CDR3 sequence (DNA): TGTGCTAGTGGTTTTTCCGCTTACGAGCAGTACTTC.

This clone was seen a handful of times. V is TRBV6-8 and J is TRBJ2-3; 7 bases are a match to TRBD2. The junction had 6 bases not matched to a gene; V was cut back by 6 bases and J by 3 bases. CDR1 is MNHGY and CDR2 is SAAAGT in the germline V gene. This CDR3 region has 14 residues. This CDR3 reads CASSELALTDTQYF. The CDR3 DNA reads as TGTGCCAGCAGCGAACTAGCGCTGACAGATACGCAGTATTTT.

This clone is labeled as large. V and J are TRBV10-3 and TRBJ2-7; D perhaps matches TRBD2 (6 bases). CDR3 length equals 17 residues. The ends were cut back, 0 bases at V and 0 bases at J, with 15 bases in the middle. Germline lookup yields CDR1 ENHRY and CDR2 SYGVKD. The CDR3 nucleotides are TGTGCCATCAGTGAGTCGGTAAGGAGGGGCGCCTCCTACGAGCAGTACTTC. It translates to CAISESVRRGASYEQYF.

This clone has just a few counts. The CDR3 nucleotides are TGTGCCAGCAGTCCACTAGCGGGAGACTCCTACGAGCAGTACTTC. Amino acids: CASSPLAGDSYEQYF. This chain joins TRBV2 and TRBJ2-7; 11 nucleotides line up with TRBD2. CDR1 and CDR2 from the germline V gene are SNHLY and FYNNEI. V trimming: 5 bases; J trimming: 0 bases; junction bases outside the gene matches: 3. The CDR3 spans 15 residues.

The rearrangement joins TRBV15 to TRBJ2-4; D uncertain. Trimming stripped 8 bases from V and 12 bases from J, with 23 bases between. The CDR3 covers 14 residues. The V gene's germline CDR1 is LNHNV and CDR2 YYDKDF (reference sequence). CDR3 nucleotides: TGTGCCACCGCCGAGAGTGTAGAGGAAGCTTATCAGTACTTC. This gives the protein CATAESVEEAYQYF.

This clone ranks as medium-sized. The gene calls are TRBV11-3 and TRBJ1-1; D is perhaps TRBD1 (5 bases). The CDR3 totals 15 residues. Trimming cost V 2 bases and J 5 bases, with 15 bases left between them. The V gene's germline CDR1 is SGHNT and CDR2 YENEEA. CDR3 in amino acids: CASSLLRGSGTEAFF. DNA of the CDR3: TGTGCCAGCAGCTTATTAAGGGGATCTGGAACTGAAGCTTTCTTT.

The chain uses TRBV11-3 and TRBJ2-1; D is possibly TRBD2 (6 bases). Looked up from germline, CDR1 is SGHNT and CDR2 is YENEEA. Trimming shortened V by 8 bases and J by 5 bases, and 19 bases separated the two germline ends. The CDR3 spans 15 residues. The CDR3 DNA is TGTGCCAGCGGGGGGAGGAGGGCCTTTAACAATGAGCAGTTCTTC. This gives the protein CASGGRRAFNNEQFF.

CDR3 sequence reads: CASSLQGFNEKLFF. The CDR3 nucleotides are TGTGCCAGTAGTTTACAGGGCTTCAATGAAAAACTGTTTTTT. V gene TRBV19 combines with J gene TRBJ1-4; possibly TRBD1 for D (6 bases). The V end lost 5 bases, the J end lost 5 bases, and 12 bases lay between the germline ends. The V gene's germline CDR1 is LNHDA and CDR2 SQIVND (reference sequence). CDR3 length equals 14 residues.

The V gene is TRBV6-8, the J gene TRBJ2-7; a possible D gene is TRBD1 (6 bases). The ends were cut back, 0 bases at V and 3 bases at J, with 9 bases in the middle. Germline V gene data show CDR1 as MNHGY and CDR2 as SAAAGT. CDR3 size: 14 residues. The CDR3 sequence is CASSYSQGSYEQYF. For the CDR3, the DNA is TGTGCCAGCAGTTACTCGCAGGGGAGCTACGAGCAGTACTTC.

V and J are TRBV19 and TRBJ1-3; TRBD1 might be the D (5 bases). The CDR3 length is 15 residues. CDR1 and CDR2 from the germline V gene are LNHDA and SQIVND (reference sequence). Trimming shortened V by 8 bases and J by 0 bases, and 14 bases separated the two germline ends. In nucleotides, the CDR3 is TGTGCCAGTGAAGCCGAGGGGTACTCTGGAAACACCATATATTTT. Translating gives CASEAEGYSGNTIYF.

This clone came up a few times. The gene calls are TRBV6-8 and TRBJ2-2, with 7 bases aligning to TRBD1. This CDR3 is built from 15 residues. CDR1 is MNHGY, CDR2 SAAAGT, per germline. The V gene end was trimmed by 6 bases and the J gene end by 0 bases; junction bases not matched to a gene: 4. The CDR3 DNA sequence: TGTGCCAGCAGCCTGGGACAGTCGAACACCGGGGAGCTGTTTTTT. This encodes CASSLGQSNTGELFF.

The genes are TRBV19 and TRBJ2-7; possible D gene TRBD1, 6 bases. Trimming removed 3 bases from V and 6 bases from J, with 12 bases in between. The CDR3 totals 13 residues. Germline lookup yields CDR1 LNHDA and CDR2 SQIVND (reference sequence). In DNA, the CDR3 is TGTGCCAGTAGTATGCATGAAGGGGGCGAGCAGTACTTC. Translating it yields CASSMHEGGEQYF.

The table lists this clone with a count of one. V gene TRBV28 combines with J gene TRBJ2-3; TRBD2 matches 8 bases. Germline CDR1 MDHEN, CDR2 SYDVKM. V dropped 3 bases and J dropped 0; count of bases not matched to a gene: 5. This CDR3 has 16 amino acids. The CDR3 reads CASSFRTSGSTDTQYF. The CDR3 nucleotides read TGTGCCAGCAGTTTCCGTACTAGCGGTAGCACAGATACGCAGTATTTT. Variable domain in full (rest from reference TRBV28 and TRBJ2-3): DVKVTQSSRYLVKRTGEKVFLECVQDMDHENMFWYRQDPGLGLRLIYFSYDVKMKEKGDIPEGYSVSREKKERFSLILESASTNQTSMYLCASSFRTSGSTDTQYFGPGTRLTVL.